What follows are 14 T cell receptor beta chains derived from one specimen sequenced in a study of blood T cell repertoires in COVID-19. Clones were read by immunoSEQ multiplex PCR, and TCRdb kept only the in-frame ones, dropping some. The sample contains about 130,000 clones, 84% of which appear only once. The sequencing sample was made of peripheral blood. Receptors originate from a human donor in a cohort sampled during active COVID-19.

The chain is built from TRBV7-2 and TRBJ1-1, with D unclear. Germline CDR1 is SGHTA and CDR2 is FQGNSA. This CDR3 comprises 15 residues. The V and J ends lost 2 bases and 1 base respectively, with 11 bases between them. The CDR3 sequence is CASSLRGGENTEAFF. Here the CDR3 DNA reads TGTGCCAGCAGCTTACGAGGAGGTGAGAACACTGAAGCTTTCTTT.

The chain couples TRBV5-1 to TRBJ2-2; D may be TRBD1 (6 bases). Germline V gene data show CDR1 as SGHRS and CDR2 as YFSETQ. This CDR3 is 18 amino acids long. Trimming removed 0 bases from V and 4 bases from J, with 19 bases in between. CDR3 nucleotides: TGCGCCAGCAGCTTGGCCGTATCAGGGGTCCGGATCACCGGGGAGCTGTTTTTT. This codes for CASSLAVSGVRITGELFF. Full variable domain (remainder filled in from reference TRBV5-1 and TRBJ2-2): KAGVTQTPRYLIKTRGQQVTLSCSPISGHRSVSWYQQTPGQGLQFLFEYFSETQRNKGNFPGRFSGRQFSNSRSEMNVSTLELGDSALYLCASSLAVSGVRITGELFFGEGSRLTVL.

This chain links TRBV6-2 or TRBV6-3 with TRBJ1-1; D gene unclear. V gave up 5 bases and J gave up 4 bases, with 11 bases separating them. This CDR3 contains 13 residues. CDR1 and CDR2 from the germline V gene are MNHEY and SVGEGT. The CDR3 bases are TGTGCCAGCAGTCGAGAGGGAGGCACTGAAGCTTTCTTT. Translation: CASSREGGTEAFF.

The genes are TRBV29-1 and TRBJ1-2, with 9 positions matching TRBD1. J lost 4 bases, V lost 4 bases, and 7 bases had no gene match. The length of the CDR3 is 14 residues. Germline CDR1 reads SQVTM; CDR2 reads ANQGSEA. CDR3 sequence reads: CSVAGTGSVYGYTF. CDR3 nucleotide sequence: TGCAGCGTTGCCGGGACAGGGTCGGTCTATGGCTACACCTTC. The full variable domain, with the rest looked up from reference TRBV29-1 and TRBJ1-2, is SAVISQKPSRDICQRGTSLTIQCQVDSQVTMMFWYRQQPGQSLTLIATANQGSEATYESGFVIDKFPISRPNLTFSTLTVSNMSPEDSSIYLCSVAGTGSVYGYTFGSGTRLTVV.

This clone was seen just once. V gene TRBV6-5 combines with J gene TRBJ1-1; unclear D gene. The CDR3 contains 15 residues. Germline values: CDR1 MNHEY, CDR2 SVGAGI. Trimming took off 0 bases at V and 2 bases at J, with 10 bases between the two ends. The CDR3 DNA reads TGTGCCAGCAGTTACTCTAGGCAGACTAACACTGAAGCTTTCTTT. Amino acids: CASSYSRQTNTEAFF.

This clone was counted between two and nine times. In DNA, the CDR3 is TGTGCCAGCAGCTTGTTGTTTTGGGGACAGGGGGCTTCACCCCTCCACTTT. It is translated as CASSLLFWGQGASPLHF. The chain is built from TRBV5-5 and TRBJ1-6; 12 bases are shared with TRBD1. The germline V gene has CDR1 SGHKS and CDR2 YYEKEE (reference sequence). The CDR3 extends over 17 amino acids. V lost 1 base and J lost 9; bases outside the gene matches: 8.

This chain uses TRBV7-2 with TRBJ2-1, with 12 nucleotides matching TRBD1. The CDR3 totals 15 residues. The junction had 3 bases not matched to a gene; V was cut back by 2 bases and J by 7 bases. CDR1 is SGHTA and CDR2 is FQGNSA in the germline V gene. The CDR3: CASSLRGQGANEQFF. The CDR3 DNA follows: TGTGCCAGCAGCTTACGGGGACAGGGGGCAAATGAGCAGTTCTTC.

This clone was counted between two and nine times. The V call is TRBV5-1, the J call TRBJ2-1, with D perhaps TRBD2 (6 bases). The CDR3 has 17 amino acids. Germline values: CDR1 SGHRS, CDR2 YFSETQ. Trimming removed 2 bases from V and 0 bases from J, with 15 bases in between. As DNA, the CDR3 is TGCGCCAGCAGCTTCGGGGGACTCATGAGCTCCTACAATGAGCAGTTCTTC. This gives the protein CASSFGGLMSSYNEQFF.

The V call is TRBV6-2 or TRBV6-3, the J call TRBJ2-2; TRBD1 aligns across 10 bases. J gave up 3 bases and V 2 bases, and 9 bases lay outside the gene matches. CDR1 MNHEY and CDR2 SVGEGT come from the germline V gene. This CDR3 region has 18 residues. CDR3 amino acids: CASSYPDRGSMDTGELFF. CDR3 bases: TGTGCCAGCAGTTACCCGGACAGGGGGTCAATGGACACCGGGGAGCTGTTTTTT.

The chain employs TRBV10-2 and TRBJ1-2, with TRBD1 as a possible D gene (6 bases). Germline CDR1 reads WSHSY; CDR2 reads SAAADI. The CDR3 extends over 14 amino acids. With 6 bases removed from V and 4 bases from J, the gap between germline ends came to 15 bases. The CDR3 DNA sequence: TGCGCCAGCAGGACACAGGGCGAACCCTATGGCTACACCTTC. Its translation is CASRTQGEPYGYTF.

This chain uses TRBV11-3 with TRBJ2-5; no clear D. CDR3 length: 11 amino acids. The V gene lost 2 bases and the J gene lost 5 bases, with 3 bases spanning the gap. Germline CDR1 reads SGHNT; CDR2 reads YENEEA. The CDR3 spells CASSLRETQYF. The CDR3 DNA sequence: TGTGCCAGCAGCTTACGGGAGACCCAGTACTTC.

The rearrangement joins TRBV5-1 to TRBJ2-3; TRBD1 might be the D (5 bases). CDR3 length: 15 residues. Looked up from germline, CDR1 is SGHRS and CDR2 is YFSETQ. Trimming stripped 0 bases from V and 3 bases from J, with 11 bases between. CDR3 DNA: TGCGCCAGCAGCTTGGTGCAGGGTGGAACAGATACGCAGTATTTT. Amino acid sequence: CASSLVQGGTDTQYF.

V usage is TRBV7-2 and J usage is TRBJ2-5, with TRBD1 matching over 8 bases. V shed 5 bases and J 4 bases; nucleotides not matched to a gene: 6. Germline values: CDR1 SGHTA, CDR2 FQGNSA. This CDR3 has 14 residues. The CDR3 reads CASSAHGTGETQYF. The CDR3 region has the DNA TGTGCCAGCAGCGCGCACGGGACAGGAGAGACCCAGTACTTC. Supplemented by reference TRBV7-2 and TRBJ2-5, the full variable domain reads GAGVSQSPSNKVTEKGKDVELRCDPISGHTALYWYRQSLGQGLEFLIYFQGNSAPDKSGLPSDRFSAERTGGSVSTLTIQRTQQEDSAVYLCASSAHGTGETQYFGPGTRLLVL.

The gene calls are TRBV5-5 and TRBJ2-3; D may be TRBD2 (6 bases). The germline V and J ends were trimmed by 4 bases and 6 bases, with 18 bases remaining between them. Germline assignment: CDR1 SGHKS and CDR2 YYEKEE (reference sequence). The CDR3 consists of 15 residues. The CDR3 loop is CASSPSSGVQDTQYF. In nucleotides, the CDR3 is TGTGCCAGCAGCCCGTCTTCGGGGGTCCAGGATACGCAGTATTTT.